The 15 T cell receptor beta chains reported below all come from one sample, sequenced in a study of regulatory T cells in long-lasting Graves disease (dated by TCRdb to the early 2020s). What the time point label conveys for this sample: newly diagnosed GD, antithyroid drugs for less than 3 months. RNA was extracted from PBMCs in TRIzol for both TCR sequencing and RNA sequencing. The library was made by multiplex PCR. TCRdb lists the instrument as Illumina HiSeq 4000. To build TCR beta libraries, CDR3 regions were amplified by Arm-PCR using iRepertoire HTBI primers. The public sequencing data were trimmed at Q25 with fastp and processed into clonotypes with MiXCR by TCRdb, which kept only in-frame beta chains. Rows with one shared CDR3 protein collapse into an entry with the most common genes and DNA. Within this sample are hundreds of thousands of distinct CDR3 sequences, with around 17% of them counted one time only. 15% to 20% of the sample is held by the ten biggest clonotypes.

The data also belong to a second study, concerning T cells in Graves' hyperthyroidism and ophthalmopathy.

Sequencing was performed on peripheral blood mononuclear cells (PBMCs), taken at new diagnosis, from a patient treated with antithyroid drugs. Every receptor here comes from a woman in her thirties with Graves disease. Donor details come from another sample of the same person, matched by shared clones.

This clonotype occurred a few times. J is TRBJ2-1 and V is TRBV5-8; 8 bases align to TRBD2. CDR1 is SGHTS, CDR2 YDEGEE, per germline. The CDR3 covers 17 residues. V dropped 3 bases and J dropped 5; count of bases not matched to a gene: 13. CDR3 sequence reads: CASSSYSIAGQNNEQFF. CDR3 nucleotides: TGTGCCAGCAGCTCCTATTCTATAGCGGGACAAAACAATGAGCAGTTCTTC. The full variable domain, completed using reference TRBV5-8 and TRBJ2-1, is EAGVTQSPTHLIKTRGQQATLRCSPISGHTSVYWYQQALGLGLQFLLWYDEGEERNRGNFPPRFSGRQFPNYSSELNVNALELEDSALYLCASSSYSIAGQNNEQFFGPGTRLTVL.

There are many counts of this clonotype. The V gene is TRBV6-5, the J gene TRBJ1-5; 8 bases are shared with TRBD1. The V gene's germline CDR1 is MNHEY and CDR2 SVGAGI. The CDR3 is 15 amino acids. Germline trimming cut 1 base from V and 7 bases from J; bases unmatched to any gene: 6. CDR3 amino acids: CASSYFETGGQPQHF. CDR3 DNA: TGTGCCAGCAGTTACTTCGAAACAGGGGGACAGCCCCAGCATTTT.

In its sample, this clonotype was seen many times. The gene calls are TRBV6-2 or TRBV6-3 and TRBJ2-2, with D perhaps matching TRBD2 (5 bases). There are 13 residues in the CDR3. CDR1 and CDR2 (germline): MNHEY, SVGEGT. Deletions cut 11 bases from V and 0 bases from J, with 10 bases between. Here the CDR3 reads CAGARANTGELFF. CDR3 DNA sequence: TGTGCCGGTGCGAGGGCGAACACCGGGGAGCTGTTTTTT.

This clonotype has ten or more counts. The chain links TRBV11-1 to TRBJ1-2; possible D gene TRBD1, 6 bases. V was pared by 6 bases and J by 7 bases, with 18 bases between. Looked up from germline, CDR1 is SGHAT and CDR2 is FQDESV (reference sequence). The CDR3 length is 14 residues. DNA for the CDR3: TGTGCCAGCAGTTCCGACCAGGGGATAAGTGGCTACACCTTC. This codes for CASSSDQGISGYTF.

This chain links TRBV19 with TRBJ2-3; the match to TRBD2 covers 7 bases. J lost 2 bases, V lost 6 bases, and 8 bases had no gene match. The CDR3 spans 15 residues. Germline loops: CDR1 LNHDA, CDR2 SQIVND (reference sequence). CDR3 amino acids: CASRINAGATDTQYF. The CDR3 nucleotides are TGTGCCAGTAGAATTAACGCGGGAGCCACAGATACGCAGTATTTT.

The chain recombines TRBV20-1 with TRBJ2-7, with unresolved D. V shed 5 bases and J shed 6 bases, with 14 bases lying between them. This CDR3 comprises 12 residues. Germline CDR1 and CDR2: DFQATT and SNEGSKA (reference sequence). The CDR3 DNA sequence: TGCAGTGCTCGGCTAGACATCACCGAGCAGTACTTC. This translates into CSARLDITEQYF.

This clonotype was seen at least ten times. The V and J genes are TRBV20-1 and TRBJ2-1; TRBD2 matches 9 bases. V gave up 3 bases and J gave up 0 bases; unmatched junction bases: 6. Germline CDR1 and CDR2: DFQATT and SNEGSKA (reference sequence). The CDR3 consists of 16 residues. Here the CDR3 DNA reads TGCAGTGCTAGGGTATTACTAGCGGGCTCCTACAATGAGCAGTTCTTC. This codes for CSARVLLAGSYNEQFF.

The chain uses TRBV20-1 and TRBJ2-1, with TRBD2 matching over 9 bases. The CDR3 extends over 17 amino acids. The germline CDR1 and CDR2 sequences are DFQATT and SNEGSKA (reference sequence). Trimming cost V 1 base and J 4 bases; bases outside gene matches: 11. For the CDR3, the DNA is TGCAGTGCTAGAGTCGGGGTGATAGCGGGAGCATACAATGAGCAGTTCTTC. As protein: CSARVGVIAGAYNEQFF.

This clonotype has a count of ten or more. The CDR3 coding sequence is TGTGCCAGCAGTTTTTTCTACACCGGGGAGCTGTTTTTT. It is translated as CASSFFYTGELFF. This chain joins TRBV12-3 or TRBV12-4 and TRBJ2-2; D is unresolved. Trimming stripped 3 bases from V and 3 bases from J, with 5 bases between. The CDR3 contains 13 residues.

The chain recombines TRBV29-1 with TRBJ1-4; D gene uncertain. The germline V gene encodes CDR1 SQVTM and CDR2 ANQGSEA. The CDR3 consists of 14 residues. Trimming took 7 bases from V and 2 from J, leaving 14 bases between them. The CDR3 coding sequence is TGCAGCGCGCGAGTGGAGGCCACTAATGAAAAACTGTTTTTT. Its translation: CSARVEATNEKLFF.

This clonotype was detected many times. This chain connects TRBV27 to TRBJ1-5; D gene ambiguous. This CDR3 is built from 13 residues. Germline V gives CDR1 MNHEY, CDR2 SMNVEV (reference sequence). The ends were cut back, 4 bases at V and 7 bases at J, with 11 bases in the middle. CDR3 in amino acids: CASSSTLGQPQHF. CDR3 sequence (DNA): TGTGCCAGCAGTTCTACCCTGGGCCAGCCCCAGCATTTT.

The rearrangement joins TRBV7-9 to TRBJ2-4; no definite D call. Germline CDR1 SEHNR, CDR2 FQNEAQ (reference sequence). The CDR3 loop spans 15 amino acids. V lost 6 bases to trimming and J lost 0 bases, with 12 bases between them. As DNA, the CDR3 is TGTGCCAGCAGAGTGGGATTACTAGCCAAAAACATTCAGTACTTC. The encoded protein is CASRVGLLAKNIQYF.

This chain links TRBV6-5 with TRBJ2-2; the D gene is possibly TRBD1 (5 bases). The CDR3 consists of 15 residues. CDR1 is MNHEY, CDR2 SVGAGI, per germline. V was shortened by 0 bases and J by 5 bases, with 10 bases between the two germline ends. The CDR3 reads CASSYSRQLTGELFF. The CDR3 coding sequence is TGTGCCAGCAGTTACTCGAGACAGCTTACCGGGGAGCTGTTTTTT.

There are many counts of this clonotype. The V call is TRBV2, the J call TRBJ2-3; D may be TRBD1 (5 bases). Germline V CDR1 and CDR2: SNHLY, FYNNEI. The CDR3 runs 14 residues. V lost 5 bases and J 4 bases, leaving 13 bases between the germline ends. The CDR3, as DNA: TGTGCCAGCAGTATCCAGGGCCCCCCAGATACGCAGTATTTT. Its protein is CASSIQGPPDTQYF.

The sample holds many counts of this clonotype. The chain is built from TRBV30 and TRBJ1-5; D is perhaps TRBD1 (6 bases). Germline CDR1 and CDR2: GTSNPN and SVGIG (reference sequence). This CDR3 region has 13 residues. DNA of the CDR3: TGTGCTCACGATAGGGGGGGCAATCAGCCCCAGCATTTT. It codes for CAHDRGGNQPQHF.